This entry is about one TCR beta chain. The repertoire was sequenced with immunoSEQ multiplex PCR; TCRdb's copy has only in-frame clones and lacks some. The sample carries fewer than 500,000 clones, about 93% recorded once. This sample is part of a study of control samples from healthy donors and cancer patients. This CDR3 has 13 amino acids. From germline, CDR1 is SGDLS and CDR2 YYNGEE. The germline V and J ends were trimmed by 0 bases and 9 bases, with 12 bases remaining between them. The gene calls are TRBV9 and TRBJ1-2; D is unclear. The source material was PBMCs. The receptor was isolated from a man aged 35-49 years with head and neck cancer. CDR3 residues: CASSVVPQTSYTF. The CDR3 DNA follows: TGTGCCAGCAGCGTAGTGCCTCAGACTAGCTACACCTTC.